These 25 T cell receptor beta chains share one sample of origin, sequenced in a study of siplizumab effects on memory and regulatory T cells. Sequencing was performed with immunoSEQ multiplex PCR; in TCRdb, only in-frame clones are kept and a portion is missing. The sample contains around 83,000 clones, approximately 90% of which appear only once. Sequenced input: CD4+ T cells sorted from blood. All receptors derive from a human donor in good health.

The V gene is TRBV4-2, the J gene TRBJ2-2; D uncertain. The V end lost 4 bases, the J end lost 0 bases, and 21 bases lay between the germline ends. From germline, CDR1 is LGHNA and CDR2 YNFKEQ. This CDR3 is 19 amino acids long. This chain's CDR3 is CASSPQIYMTDPNTGELFF. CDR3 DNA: TGTGCCAGCAGCCCTCAAATATATATGACGGACCCGAACACCGGGGAGCTGTTTTTT.

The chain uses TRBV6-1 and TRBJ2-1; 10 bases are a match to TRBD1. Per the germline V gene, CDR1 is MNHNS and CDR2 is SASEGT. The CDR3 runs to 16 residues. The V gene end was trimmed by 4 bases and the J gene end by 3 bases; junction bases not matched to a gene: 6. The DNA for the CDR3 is TGTGCCAGCAGTGGGAGATGGACAGGGGGCTACAATGAGCAGTTCTTC. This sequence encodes CASSGRWTGGYNEQFF.

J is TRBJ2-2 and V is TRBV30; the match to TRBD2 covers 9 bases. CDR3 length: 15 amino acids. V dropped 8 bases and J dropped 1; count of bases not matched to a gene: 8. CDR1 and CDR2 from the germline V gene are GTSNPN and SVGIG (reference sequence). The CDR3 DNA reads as TGTGCCGCAATTAGCGGGAGCCGGAACACCGGGGAGCTGTTTTTT. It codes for CAAISGSRNTGELFF.

CDR3 in amino acids: CASKGAGARNEQFF. CDR3 nucleotides: TGTGCCAGCAAAGGCGCGGGAGCACGCAATGAGCAGTTCTTC. This chain joins TRBV6-5 and TRBJ2-1, with 7 nucleotides matching TRBD2. V shed 7 bases and J 6 bases; nucleotides not matched to a gene: 9. CDR3 length equals 14 residues. Germline values: CDR1 MNHEY, CDR2 SVGAGI.

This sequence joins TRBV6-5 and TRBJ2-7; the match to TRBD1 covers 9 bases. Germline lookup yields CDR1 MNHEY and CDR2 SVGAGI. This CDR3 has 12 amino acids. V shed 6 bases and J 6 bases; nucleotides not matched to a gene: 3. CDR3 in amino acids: CASRSTGGEQYF. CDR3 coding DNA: TGTGCCAGCAGATCGACAGGGGGCGAGCAGTACTTC.

CDR3 nucleotides: TGTGCCAGCGAAGAGGGTAGCTCTGGAAACACCATATATTTT. Translating it yields CASEEGSSGNTIYF. The chain is built from TRBV19 and TRBJ1-3, with D unresolved. The CDR3 consists of 14 residues. With 9 bases removed from V and 0 bases from J, the gap between germline ends came to 12 bases. CDR1 and CDR2 from the germline V gene are LNHDA and SQIVND (reference sequence). The full variable domain, rest sourced from reference TRBV19 and TRBJ1-3, is DGGITQSPKYLFRKEGQNVTLSCEQNLNHDAMYWYRQDPGQGLRLIYYSQIVNDFQKGDIAEGYSVSREKKESFPLTVTSAQKNPTAFYLCASEEGSSGNTIYFGEGSWLTVV.

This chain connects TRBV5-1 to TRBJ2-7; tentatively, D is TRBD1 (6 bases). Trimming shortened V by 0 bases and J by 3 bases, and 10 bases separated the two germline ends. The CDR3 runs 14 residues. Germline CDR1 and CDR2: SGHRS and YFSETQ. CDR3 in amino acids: CASSLVQGNYEQYF. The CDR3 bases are TGCGCCAGCAGCTTGGTTCAGGGGAACTACGAGCAGTACTTC.

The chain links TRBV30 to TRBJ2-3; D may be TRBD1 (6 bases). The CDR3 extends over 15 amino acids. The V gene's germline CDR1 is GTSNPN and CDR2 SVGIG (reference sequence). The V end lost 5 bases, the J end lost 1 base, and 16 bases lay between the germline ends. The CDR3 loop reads CAWDPQGRGTDTQYF. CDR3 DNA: TGTGCCTGGGATCCACAGGGCAGGGGCACAGATACGCAGTATTTT.

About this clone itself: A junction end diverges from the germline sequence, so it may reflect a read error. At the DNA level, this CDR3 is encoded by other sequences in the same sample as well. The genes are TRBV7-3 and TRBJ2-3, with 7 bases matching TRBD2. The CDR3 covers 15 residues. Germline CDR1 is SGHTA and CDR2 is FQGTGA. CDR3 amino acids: CASSPSSGPTDTQYF. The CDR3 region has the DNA TGCGCCAGCAGCCCCTCTAGCGGACCCACAGATACGCAGTATTTT.

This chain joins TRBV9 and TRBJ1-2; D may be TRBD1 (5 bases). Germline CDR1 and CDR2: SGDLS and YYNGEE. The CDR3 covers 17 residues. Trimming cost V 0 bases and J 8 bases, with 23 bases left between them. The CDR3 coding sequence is TGTGCCAGCAGCGTAGATGGAAGGCTGATCTTGGGGGAGGGCTACACCTTC. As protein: CASSVDGRLILGEGYTF. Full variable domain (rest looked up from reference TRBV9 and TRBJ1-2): DSGVTQTPKHLITATGQRVTLRCSPRSGDLSVYWYQQSLDQGLQFLIQYYNGEERAKGNILERFSAQQFPDLHSELNLSSLELGDSALYFCASSVDGRLILGEGYTFGSGTRLTVV.

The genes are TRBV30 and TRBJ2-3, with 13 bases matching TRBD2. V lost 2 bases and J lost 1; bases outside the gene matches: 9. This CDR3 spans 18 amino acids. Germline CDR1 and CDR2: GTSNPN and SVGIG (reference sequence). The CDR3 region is CAWSSLAGGPYGTDTQYF. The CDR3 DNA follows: TGTGCCTGGAGTTCACTAGCGGGAGGGCCCTACGGCACAGATACGCAGTATTTT.

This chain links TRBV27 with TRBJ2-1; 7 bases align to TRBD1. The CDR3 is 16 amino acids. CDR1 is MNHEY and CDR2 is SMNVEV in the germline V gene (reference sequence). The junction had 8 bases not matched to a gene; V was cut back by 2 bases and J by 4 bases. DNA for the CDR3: TGTGCCAGCAGTTTAAAAGGACAGGCTCTATACAATGAGCAGTTCTTC. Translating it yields CASSLKGQALYNEQFF.

CDR3 bases: TGTGCCAGCTCACCAAACAGGCCACGGGCTAATGAAAAACTGTTTTTT. It encodes CASSPNRPRANEKLFF. The chain recombines TRBV18 with TRBJ1-4; tentatively, D is TRBD1 (5 bases). Germline V gene data show CDR1 as KGHSH and CDR2 as LQKENI. Trimming shortened V by 2 bases and J by 3 bases, and 13 bases separated the two germline ends. The CDR3 totals 16 residues.

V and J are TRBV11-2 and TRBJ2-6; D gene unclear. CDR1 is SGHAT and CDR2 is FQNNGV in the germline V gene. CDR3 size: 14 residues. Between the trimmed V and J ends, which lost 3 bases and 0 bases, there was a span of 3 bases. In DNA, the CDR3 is TGTGCCAGCAGCTTGGACTCTGGGGCCAACGTCCTGACTTTC. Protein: CASSLDSGANVLTF.

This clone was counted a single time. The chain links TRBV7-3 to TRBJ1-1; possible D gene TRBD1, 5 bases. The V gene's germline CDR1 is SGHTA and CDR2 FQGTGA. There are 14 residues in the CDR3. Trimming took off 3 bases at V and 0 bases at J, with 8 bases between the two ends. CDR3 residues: CASSLDNLNTEAFF. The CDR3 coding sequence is TGTGCCAGCAGCTTGGACAACTTGAACACTGAAGCTTTCTTT.

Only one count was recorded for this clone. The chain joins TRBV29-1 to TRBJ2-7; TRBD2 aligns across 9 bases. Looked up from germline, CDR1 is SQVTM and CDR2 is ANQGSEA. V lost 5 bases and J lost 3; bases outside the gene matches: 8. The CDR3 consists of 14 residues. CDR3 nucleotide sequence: TGCAGCGTTAGAAATCCTAGCGGGAACTACGAGCAGTACTTC. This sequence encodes CSVRNPSGNYEQYF.

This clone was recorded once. Here the CDR3 DNA reads TGTGCCAGCTCACTTGACAGGGGAGAAAAGCAGTACTTC. Its translation: CASSLDRGEKQYF. This chain uses TRBV18 with TRBJ2-7, with TRBD1 identical over 8 bases. Germline V lookup: CDR1 KGHSH, CDR2 LQKENI. This CDR3 has 13 residues. Trimming took 4 bases from V and 8 from J; bases not matched to a gene: 7.

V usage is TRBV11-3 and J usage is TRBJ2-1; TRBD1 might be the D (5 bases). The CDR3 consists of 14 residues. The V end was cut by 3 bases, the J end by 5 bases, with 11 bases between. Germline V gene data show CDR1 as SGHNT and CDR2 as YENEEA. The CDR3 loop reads CASSFGAQDNEQFF. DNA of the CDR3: TGTGCCAGCAGCTTTGGGGCGCAGGACAATGAGCAGTTCTTC.

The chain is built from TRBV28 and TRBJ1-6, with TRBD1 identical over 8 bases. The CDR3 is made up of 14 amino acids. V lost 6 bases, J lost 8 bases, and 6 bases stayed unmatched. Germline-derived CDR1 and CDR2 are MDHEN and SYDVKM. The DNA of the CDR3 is TGTGCCAGCAGAACCGGACAGGGATATTCACCCCTCCACTTT. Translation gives CASRTGQGYSPLHF.

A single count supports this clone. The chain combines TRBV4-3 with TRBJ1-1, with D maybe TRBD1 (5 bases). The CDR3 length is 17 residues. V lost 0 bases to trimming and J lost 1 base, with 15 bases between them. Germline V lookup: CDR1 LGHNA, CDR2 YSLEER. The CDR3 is CASSQERGTTGNTEAFF. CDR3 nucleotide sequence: TGCGCCAGCAGCCAAGAGAGGGGAACCACGGGGAACACTGAAGCTTTCTTT.

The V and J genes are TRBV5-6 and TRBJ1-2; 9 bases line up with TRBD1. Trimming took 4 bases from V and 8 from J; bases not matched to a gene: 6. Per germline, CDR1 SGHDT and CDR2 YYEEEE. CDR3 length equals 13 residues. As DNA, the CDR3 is TGTGCCAGCAGCGCCGGGACAGGGTCCGGCTACACCTTC. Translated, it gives CASSAGTGSGYTF.

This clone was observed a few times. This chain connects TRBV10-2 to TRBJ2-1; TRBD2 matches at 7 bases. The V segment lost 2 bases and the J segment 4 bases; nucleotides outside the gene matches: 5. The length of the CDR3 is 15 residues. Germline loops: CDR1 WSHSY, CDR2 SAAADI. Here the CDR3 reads CASSEASGLYNEQFF. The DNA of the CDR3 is TGCGCCAGCAGTGAGGCTAGCGGATTATACAATGAGCAGTTCTTC.

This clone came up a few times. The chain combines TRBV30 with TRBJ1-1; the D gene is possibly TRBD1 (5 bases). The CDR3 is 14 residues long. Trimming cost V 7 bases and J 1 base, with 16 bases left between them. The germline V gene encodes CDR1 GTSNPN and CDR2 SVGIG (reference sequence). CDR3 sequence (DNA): TGTGCCTTTGGTCGTCGGGGGGAGAACACTGAAGCTTTCTTT. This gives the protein CAFGRRGENTEAFF.

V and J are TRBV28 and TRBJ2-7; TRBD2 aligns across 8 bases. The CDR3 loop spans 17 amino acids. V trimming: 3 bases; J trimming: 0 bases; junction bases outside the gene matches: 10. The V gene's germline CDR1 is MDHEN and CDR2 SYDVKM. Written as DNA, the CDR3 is TGTGCCAGCAGTTTCCCGTCGGGGAGCGGGAGCTCCTACGAGCAGTACTTC. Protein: CASSFPSGSGSSYEQYF.

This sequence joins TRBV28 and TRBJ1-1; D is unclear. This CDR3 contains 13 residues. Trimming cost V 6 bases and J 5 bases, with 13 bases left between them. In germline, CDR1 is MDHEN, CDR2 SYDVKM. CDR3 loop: CASSHEGRTEAFF. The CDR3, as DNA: TGTGCCAGCAGCCATGAAGGGAGGACTGAAGCTTTCTTT.